The rows below give T cell receptor beta chains drawn from one sample of a study of shared clonotypes between healthy human individuals. The protocol was immunoSEQ multiplex PCR, while the TCRdb copy is restricted to in-frame clones and leaves out a portion. The sample has about 590,000 clones, just under 97% seen once. Sequencing used naive CD8+ T cells sorted from blood. Source of these receptors: a woman under 40 in good health. Each CDR3 is given with its conserved first and last residue. The D gene is left open where the match is weak. The listing skips clone size in some rows; elsewhere it reads once, few, many or a size class.

d_gene	v_gene	abundance	j_gene	CDR3nt	CDR3aa
TRBD2	TRBV7-9	once	TRBJ2-3	TGTGCCAGCATCGAAAATCTGGCTAGCGGGACTTACACAGATACGCAGTATTTT	CASIENLASGTYTDTQYF
NA	TRBV7-2	NA	TRBJ1-2	TGTGCCAGCAGCTCATATCACGGACGGTTCTATGGCTACACCTTC	CASSSYHGRFYGYTF
TRBD2	TRBV7-9	NA	TRBJ2-1	TGTGCCAGCAAACCGGGCCGGGGGCAGACTAGCGGGAGGGTCAATGAGCAGTTCTTC	CASKPGRGQTSGRVNEQFF
NA	TRBV9	NA	TRBJ2-3	TGTGCCAGCAGCGGGGGGAATCACATCGCAGATACGCAGTATTTT	CASSGGNHIADTQYF
NA	TRBV13	NA	TRBJ1-3	TGTGCCAGCAGCTTAGCGAACTCTGGAAACACCATATATTTT	CASSLANSGNTIYF
NA	TRBV5-1	NA	TRBJ2-2	TGCGCCAGCAGCCCGGGACTGGGAGTCCCCGGGGAGCTGTTTTTT	CASSPGLGVPGELFF
TRBD1	TRBV27	NA	TRBJ1-6	TGTGCCAGCAAGACAGGGAGTGGATATATAAATTCACCCCTCCACTTT	CASKTGSGYINSPLHF
NA	TRBV6-5	NA	TRBJ2-7	TGTGCCAGCAGTTACTCGATCGGGAGCTCCTACGAGCAGTACTTC	CASSYSIGSSYEQYF
TRBD1	TRBV2	NA	TRBJ1-4	TGTGCCAGCAGTGAAAGTGGCGGGACAGGTACTGAAAAACTGTTTTTT	CASSESGGTGTEKLFF
NA	TRBV7-9	NA	TRBJ1-1	TGTGCCAGCAGCCATAGCCCGGTGATGAACACTGAAGCTTTCTTT	CASSHSPVMNTEAFF
TRBD2	TRBV2	NA	TRBJ2-1	TGTGCCAGCAGTCCAGCGGGAGGATCGGATGAGCAGTTCTTC	CASSPAGGSDEQFF
NA	TRBV30	NA	TRBJ2-3	TGTGCCGCATCCCTCGCCTGGGCAGATACGCAGTATTTT	CAASLAWADTQYF
TRBD1	TRBV19	NA	TRBJ1-5	TGTGCCACTCGCTCCTACTACACAGGGGAACATTGGCATTTT	CATRSYYTGEHWHF
NA	TRBV6-6	NA	TRBJ2-6	TGTGCCAGCAGTTACGGGTTAGCCGGGGCCAACGTCCTGACTTTC	CASSYGLAGANVLTF
TRBD2	TRBV5-1	NA	TRBJ2-1	TGCGCCAGCAGCTTGGGTCCCCTAGCGGGAGCGTACAATGAGCAGTTCTTC	CASSLGPLAGAYNEQFF
TRBD2	TRBV5-4	NA	TRBJ2-2	TGTGCCAGCAGCTTGAAGCGGGGCGGGGAGCTGTTTTTT	CASSLKRGGELFF
NA	TRBV9	NA	TRBJ1-5	TGTGCCAGCAGCGCGCGTCAGGGGTTGTGGAGGAGCAATCAGCCCCAGCATTTT	CASSARQGLWRSNQPQHF